The clone carrying this T cell receptor beta chain was detected ten times or more. The CDR3 is made up of 14 amino acids. The junction had 2 bases not matched to a gene; V was cut back by 2 bases and J by 4 bases. Germline V gene sequence: CDR1 SGHAT, CDR2 FQNNGV. This entry is derived from a study of blood T cell repertoires in COVID-19. The assay was immunoSEQ multiplex PCR, and TCRdb's table has in-frame clones only and misses some. The table lists approximately 260,000 clones, more than 65% of them singletons, with roughly 3.2% in the top ten. The sequence was obtained from a middle-aged man who had recovered from COVID-19. J is TRBJ2-5 and V is TRBV11-2; 9 bases are shared with TRBD2. Sequencing was done on a sample of PBMCs or T cells enriched from blood (not recorded which). CDR3 amino acids: CASSLSSGAETQYF. CDR3 sequence (DNA): TGTGCCAGCAGCTTATCTAGCGGGGCAGAGACCCAGTACTTC.